A single T cell receptor delta chain is shown here with its context. Sequence at one end of the junction differs from germline and may be a read error. Other DNA sequences in the sample encode the same CDR3. Germline-derived CDR1 and CDR2 are TSWWSYY and QGS. The CDR3 loop spans 17 amino acids. The sample belongs to a study of gamma-delta chains in newborns, infants, children. Study at large: Innate gammadelta T cells reportedly expand polyclonally right after birth, driven by microbial exposure, per the title.

TCRdb re-called the reads via CATT. In the table there are approximately 8,000 delta-chain clones, over 1.5% of which are singletons. Sequencing input: blood. The receptor's source is a child who was a newborn, infant or young child, either healthy, febrile or measles-vaccinated (not recorded which). The chain carries TRDV1 and TRDJ1; 12 bases map to TRDD3. CDR3 sequence (DNA): TGTGCTCTTGGACGCCCAGGGCTGGGGGATACGCTCGATAAGCTCATCTTT. Translated: CALGRPGLGDTLDKLIF.